The next 25 T cell receptor beta chains were all read from a single sample in a study of PD-1 blockade in classical Hodgkin lymphoma. Sample time point: newly diagnosed, previously untreated cHL patient sample. Out of thawed PBMCs, magnetic negative selection purified CD4+ T cells. Produced via immunoSEQ multiplex PCR; TCRdb's table is partial and in-frame only. Of roughly 31,000 clones detected, 80% to 90% appear once; the ten largest clones hold 0.35%. Material for sequencing was CD4+ T cells from blood. The source of these receptors is a human donor with classical Hodgkin lymphoma.

V usage is TRBV2 and J usage is TRBJ1-2, with D uncertain. Germline CDR1 reads SNHLY; CDR2 reads FYNNEI. CDR3 length: 15 residues. Trimming stripped 6 bases from V and 0 bases from J, with 14 bases between. As DNA, the CDR3 is TGTGCCAGCAGGGTCAGTCTGGGGTCTAACTATGGCTACACCTTC. Translating gives CASRVSLGSNYGYTF.

This clone was recorded only once. V and J are TRBV28 and TRBJ1-2; TRBD1 is a possible D gene (5 bases). V lost 3 bases and J lost 0, with 8 bases in between. The germline gives CDR1 MDHEN, CDR2 SYDVKM. CDR3 length equals 14 residues. The CDR3 bases are TGTGCCAGCAGTTTTAGGGGCGCTAACTATGGCTACACCTTC. Translating it yields CASSFRGANYGYTF.

The chain employs TRBV7-8 and TRBJ1-4; tentative D call: TRBD1 (5 bases). The CDR3 extends over 16 amino acids. The ends were cut back, 2 bases at V and 3 bases at J, with 13 bases in the middle. Germline V CDR1 and CDR2: SGHVS, FQNEAQ. The CDR3 DNA reads as TGTGCCAGCAGCTTATTGGTAGGGGCCGCTAATGAAAAACTGTTTTTT. It is translated as CASSLLVGAANEKLFF.

The chain is built from TRBV4-2 and TRBJ2-3; possibly TRBD2 for D (5 bases). The CDR3 consists of 15 residues. Germline V gives CDR1 LGHNA, CDR2 YNFKEQ. V was shortened by 0 bases and J by 4 bases, with 11 bases between the two germline ends. The CDR3 nucleotides read TGTGCCAGCAGCCAAGATAGCAGAGGGCCAGATACGCAGTATTTT. Amino acids: CASSQDSRGPDTQYF.

CDR3 sequence: CASSFGTSGESRQQYF. The CDR3 DNA is TGCGCCAGCAGCTTCGGAACTAGCGGAGAATCCCGGCAGCAGTACTTC. This sequence joins TRBV5-1 and TRBJ2-7; TRBD2 matches at 8 bases. The CDR3 spans 16 residues. Per the germline V gene, CDR1 is SGHRS and CDR2 is YFSETQ. J gave up 8 bases and V 2 bases, and 15 bases lay outside the gene matches.

The chain carries TRBV7-9 and TRBJ1-2; the match to TRBD1 covers 7 bases. J gave up 7 bases and V 3 bases, and 2 bases lay outside the gene matches. The CDR3 runs to 12 residues. Germline V gene data show CDR1 as SEHNR and CDR2 as FQNEAQ (reference sequence). CDR3 sequence reads: CASSFDRAGYTF. The CDR3 nucleotides read TGTGCCAGCAGCTTTGACAGGGCTGGCTACACCTTC.

This clone has a single count. This chain joins TRBV30 and TRBJ2-7, with D perhaps matching TRBD1 or TRBD2 (6 bases each). The ends were cut back, 5 bases at V and 1 base at J, with 15 bases in the middle. This CDR3 has 14 residues. Per germline, CDR1 GTSNPN and CDR2 SVGIG (reference sequence). CDR3 loop: CAWSRGGGSYEQYF. The DNA of the CDR3 is TGTGCCTGGTCTCGAGGAGGGGGGTCCTACGAGCAGTACTTC.

This sequence joins TRBV19 and TRBJ2-3; 8 bases agree with TRBD2. Looked up from germline, CDR1 is LNHDA and CDR2 is SQIVND (reference sequence). With 5 bases clipped from V and 4 bases from J, the junction kept 5 bases outside the gene matches. The CDR3 consists of 14 residues. The CDR3 loop is CASSFGRAADTQYF. The CDR3 nucleotides read TGTGCCAGTAGTTTCGGGAGGGCCGCAGATACGCAGTATTTT.

The genes are TRBV5-1 and TRBJ2-3; 13 nucleotides align to TRBD2. Germline-derived CDR1 and CDR2 are SGHRS and YFSETQ. CDR3 length equals 17 residues. The V segment lost 0 bases and the J segment 5 bases; nucleotides outside the gene matches: 6. The CDR3 protein is CASSLGAGLAGVDTQYF. As DNA, the CDR3 is TGCGCCAGCAGCTTGGGAGCCGGACTAGCGGGAGTAGATACGCAGTATTTT.

The CDR3 DNA follows: TGTGCCAGCAGCCAAGGACAGGCTGGGTACGAGCAGTACTTC. The encoded protein is CASSQGQAGYEQYF. The V call is TRBV7-8, the J call TRBJ2-7, with 7 nucleotides matching TRBD1. V shed 5 bases, J shed 4 bases, and the junction held 8 bases outside the gene matches. The length of the CDR3 is 14 residues. CDR1 and CDR2 from the germline V gene are SGHVS and FQNEAQ.

V is TRBV5-6 and J is TRBJ2-3, with a possible D match to TRBD2 (6 bases). The CDR3 consists of 15 residues. V was trimmed by 4 bases and J by 0 bases, leaving 12 bases between them. Looked up from germline, CDR1 is SGHDT and CDR2 is YYEEEE. The CDR3 DNA follows: TGTGCCAGCAGCCGCGGGACCTTTAGCACAGATACGCAGTATTTT. Translation: CASSRGTFSTDTQYF.

This clone has more than one count but fewer than ten. The rearrangement uses TRBV29-1 and TRBJ1-1, with a tentative D call TRBD1 (5 bases). CDR1 SQVTM and CDR2 ANQGSEA come from the germline V gene. This CDR3 is built from 13 residues. Trimming took off 0 bases at V and 4 bases at J, with 9 bases between the two ends. The CDR3 nucleotides read TGCAGCGTTGAAGAATCTGGGGGCACTGAAGCTTTCTTT. It translates to CSVEESGGTEAFF.

The rearrangement links TRBV5-1 to TRBJ1-6; D not resolved. In germline, CDR1 is SGHRS, CDR2 YFSETQ. Trimming pared 4 bases from V and 0 bases from J, leaving 11 bases between. This CDR3 contains 16 residues. The CDR3 DNA reads as TGCGCCAGCAGCACGGACGGGAGCTCCTATAATTCACCCCTCCACTTT. This gives the protein CASSTDGSSYNSPLHF.

This rearrangement joins TRBV6-5 to TRBJ2-1; 7 bases map to TRBD2. V lost 3 bases, J lost 0 bases, and 5 bases stayed unmatched. CDR1 is MNHEY, CDR2 SVGAGI, per germline. CDR3 size: 16 residues. The CDR3 is CASSYSGSSSYNEQFF. The CDR3 nucleotides read TGTGCCAGCAGTTATAGCGGGTCTAGCTCCTACAATGAGCAGTTCTTC.

This clone was seen just once. The chain combines TRBV5-4 with TRBJ2-5; D might be TRBD1 or TRBD2, each matching 5 bases. The CDR3 sequence is 14 residues long. Germline V lookup: CDR1 SGHNT, CDR2 YYREEE (reference sequence). V was trimmed by 6 bases and J by 0 bases, leaving 12 bases between them. The CDR3 sequence is CASIGDGYQETQYF. CDR3 DNA sequence: TGTGCCAGCATTGGGGACGGCTACCAAGAGACCCAGTACTTC.

CDR3: CATSRVALSGGGQYF. CDR3 sequence (DNA): TGTGCCACCAGCAGAGTCGCACTTAGCGGAGGAGGGCAGTACTTC. The rearrangement joins TRBV15 to TRBJ2-7, with TRBD2 as a possible D gene (6 bases). The CDR3 is made up of 15 amino acids. The V gene lost 1 base and the J gene lost 9 bases, with 19 bases spanning the gap. Germline CDR1 and CDR2: LNHNV and YYDKDF (reference sequence).

The chain employs TRBV4-2 and TRBJ2-7; tentatively, D is TRBD2 (5 bases). The germline gives CDR1 LGHNA, CDR2 YNFKEQ. Trimming stripped 0 bases from V and 0 bases from J, with 6 bases between. The CDR3 extends over 14 amino acids. CDR3: CASSQDTSSYEQYF. For the CDR3, the DNA is TGTGCCAGCAGCCAAGATACTAGCTCCTACGAGCAGTACTTC.

The chain has TRBV7-2 and TRBJ2-1; the match to TRBD1 covers 8 bases. CDR1 is SGHTA, CDR2 FQGNSA, per germline. V was pared by 1 base and J by 8 bases, with 7 bases of the junction left unmatched. CDR3 size: 15 residues. CDR3 loop: CASSLGSGGKDEQFF. In nucleotides, the CDR3 is TGTGCCAGCAGCTTAGGGTCAGGGGGCAAGGATGAGCAGTTCTTC.

CDR3 coding DNA: TGTGCCAGCAGTTTAACCAGGGGGCCCTACGAGCAGTACTTC. Protein: CASSLTRGPYEQYF. This chain joins TRBV27 and TRBJ2-7, with 8 nucleotides matching TRBD1. The CDR3 spans 14 residues. Per germline, CDR1 MNHEY and CDR2 SMNVEV (reference sequence). After removal of 2 bases from V and 2 bases from J, the junction contained 2 bases not matched to a gene.

The chain uses TRBV6-6 and TRBJ2-5, with D perhaps being TRBD1 or TRBD2 (5 bases each). The J call is doubtful: the DNA matches TRBJ2-7 better. The germline gives CDR1 MNHNY, CDR2 SVGAGI (reference sequence). This CDR3 is 14 amino acids long. The CDR3 loop reads CASTLGQTMYEQYF. The CDR3 nucleotides read TGTGCCAGCACACTGGGGCAGACTATGTACGAGCAGTACTTC.

The chain carries TRBV19 and TRBJ2-7, with D possibly matching TRBD2 (7 bases). Trimming shortened V by 8 bases and J by 6 bases, and 35 bases separated the two germline ends. This CDR3 has 19 amino acids. Germline V CDR1 and CDR2: LNHDA, SQIVND (reference sequence). The CDR3 reads CASRLPPPGGGQSSREQYF. In DNA form, the CDR3 reads TGTGCCAGTCGGCTCCCCCCCCCTGGCGGGGGACAAAGTTCGCGCGAGCAGTACTTC.

This CDR3 is CASSQGTGNTGELFF. CDR3 nucleotide sequence: TGTGCCAGCAGCCAAGGGACAGGGAACACCGGGGAGCTGTTTTTT. The chain is built from TRBV7-7 and TRBJ2-2; 8 nucleotides align to TRBD1. Losses at the gene ends were 5 bases for V and 1 base for J; bases not matched to a gene: 3. The germline CDR1 and CDR2 sequences are SSHAT and FNYEAQ (reference sequence). The CDR3 contains 15 residues.

The chain uses TRBV10-3 and TRBJ2-2; possibly TRBD2 for D (5 bases). The germline V gene encodes CDR1 ENHRY and CDR2 SYGVKD. The length of the CDR3 is 15 residues. Trimming stripped 2 bases from V and 2 bases from J, with 9 bases between. CDR3 loop: CAISETTINTGELFF. CDR3 sequence (DNA): TGTGCCATCAGTGAGACGACTATCAACACCGGGGAGCTGTTTTTT.

The rearrangement links TRBV5-1 to TRBJ1-6; TRBD1 matches at 11 bases. After removal of 1 base from V and 8 bases from J, the junction contained 5 bases not matched to a gene. The CDR3 runs 16 residues. CDR1 is SGHRS, CDR2 YFSETQ, per germline. CDR3 protein: CASSLSGGQGDSPLHF. The DNA for the CDR3 is TGCGCCAGCAGCTTGTCAGGGGGACAGGGGGATTCACCCCTCCACTTT.

The gene calls are TRBV29-1 and TRBJ1-2; D gene ambiguous. The CDR3 consists of 15 residues. The germline CDR1 and CDR2 sequences are SQVTM and ANQGSEA. The ends were cut back, 0 bases at V and 3 bases at J, with 14 bases in the middle. CDR3 sequence reads: CSVEDPEGGDYGYTF. The CDR3 region has the DNA TGCAGCGTTGAAGATCCGGAGGGTGGGGACTATGGCTACACCTTC.